This T cell receptor beta chain was identified in a study of cytomegalovirus exposure and HLA in healthy donors. Findings of the study overall: Cytomegalovirus status was reportedly diagnosed by the classifier with high sensitivity and specificity.

The V gene's germline CDR1 is KGHSH and CDR2 LQKENI. After removal of 6 bases from V and 0 bases from J, the junction contained 5 bases not matched to a gene. CDR3 size: 15 residues. Assay: immunoSEQ multiplex PCR; the TCRdb copy retains only in-frame clones and omits some. Counted here are 180,000 or so clones, around 83% occurring once; the ten biggest clones make up roughly 13%. Comment on this clone: Its cognate antigen is unknown.

The chain carries TRBV18 and TRBJ2-7; TRBD2 aligns across 10 bases. The sample taken for sequencing was PBMCs. The TCR comes from a woman aged 25-40 years in good health and CMV-seropositive. CDR3 nucleotides: TGTGCCAGCTCGTCTAGCGGGGGCAGCTCCTACGAGCAGTACTTC. It encodes CASSSSGGSSYEQYF.